One and the same sample provided the 5 T cell receptor beta chains below, sequenced in a study of shared clonotypes between healthy human individuals. Sequencing was performed with immunoSEQ multiplex PCR; in TCRdb, only in-frame clones are kept and a portion is missing. The sample has fewer than 400,000 clones, approximately 79% seen once; the top ten hold 10%. The specimen sequenced was memory CD4+ T cells sorted from blood. Stated subset: CD45RA-negative fraction. The receptors were gathered from a young man in good health.

In this sample, this clone turned up many times. V is TRBV19 and J is TRBJ2-7; a possible D gene is TRBD2 (5 bases). CDR1 and CDR2 from the germline V gene are LNHDA and SQIVND (reference sequence). The CDR3 runs to 14 residues. The V end lost 2 bases, the J end lost 3 bases, and 11 bases lay between the germline ends. The CDR3 loop reads CASSIRHGLYEQYF. The CDR3 nucleotides read TGTGCCAGTAGTATAAGACACGGACTCTACGAGCAGTACTTC.

The rearrangement uses TRBV5-6 and TRBJ2-1, with D possibly TRBD2 on 5 matching bases. Trimming removed 0 bases at V and 4 bases at J, with 14 bases between. This CDR3 contains 16 residues. Germline CDR1 is SGHDT and CDR2 is YYEEEE. Here the CDR3 reads CASSLAAAGGYNEQFF. In DNA, the CDR3 is TGTGCCAGCAGCTTGGCGGCGGCAGGAGGATACAATGAGCAGTTCTTC. The full variable domain, in which reference TRBV5-6 and TRBJ2-1 provide the parts outside the CDR3, is DAGVTQSPTHLIKTRGQQVTLRCSPKSGHDTVSWYQQALGQGPQFIFQYYEEEERQRGNFPDRFSGHQFPNYSSELNVNALLLGDSALYLCASSLAAAGGYNEQFFGPGTRLTVL.

The V gene is TRBV5-1, the J gene TRBJ2-2; 9 nucleotides match TRBD1. V trimming: 1 base; J trimming: 0 bases; junction bases outside the gene matches: 7. This CDR3 is built from 18 residues. The germline V gene has CDR1 SGHRS and CDR2 YFSETQ. CDR3 DNA: TGCGCCAGCAGCTTGACCCCACGACAGGGGGCGAACACCGGGGAGCTGTTTTTT. Translation gives CASSLTPRQGANTGELFF.

The chain links TRBV28 to TRBJ1-5, with a tentative D call TRBD1 (6 bases). Germline lookup yields CDR1 MDHEN and CDR2 SYDVKM. The ends were cut back, 5 bases at V and 0 bases at J, with 17 bases in the middle. The CDR3 runs to 17 residues. The CDR3 loop is CASSPAPGQVSNQPQHF. In nucleotides, the CDR3 is TGTGCCAGCAGTCCCGCACCGGGACAAGTTAGCAATCAGCCCCAGCATTTT. Looking up the rest from reference TRBV28 and TRBJ1-5 gives the full variable domain: DVKVTQSSRYLVKRTGEKVFLECVQDMDHENMFWYRQDPGLGLRLIYFSYDVKMKEKGDIPEGYSVSREKKERFSLILESASTNQTSMYLCASSPAPGQVSNQPQHFGDGTRLSIL.

Regarding this clone: One junction end does not reproduce the germline sequence, and a read error may be involved. The rearrangement joins TRBV7-8 to TRBJ2-1, with D possibly being TRBD2 (5 bases). This CDR3 contains 13 residues. Germline V gene data show CDR1 as SGHVS and CDR2 as FQNEAQ. The CDR3 loop is CASSLARVNEQFF. The CDR3 nucleotides read TGTGCCAGCAGCCTAGCCCGTGTAAATGAGCAGTTCTTC.